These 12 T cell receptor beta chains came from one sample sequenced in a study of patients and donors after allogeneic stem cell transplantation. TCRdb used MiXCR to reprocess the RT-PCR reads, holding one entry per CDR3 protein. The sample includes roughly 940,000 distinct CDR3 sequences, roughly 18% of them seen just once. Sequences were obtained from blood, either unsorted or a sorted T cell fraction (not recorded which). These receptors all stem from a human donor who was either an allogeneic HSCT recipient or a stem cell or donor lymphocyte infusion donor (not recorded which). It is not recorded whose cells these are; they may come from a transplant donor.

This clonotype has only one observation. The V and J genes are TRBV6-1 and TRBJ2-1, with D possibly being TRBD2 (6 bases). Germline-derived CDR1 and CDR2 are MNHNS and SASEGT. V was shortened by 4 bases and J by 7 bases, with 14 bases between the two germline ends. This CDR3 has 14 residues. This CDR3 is CASSGGPGVNEQFF. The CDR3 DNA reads TGTGCCAGCAGTGGAGGACCGGGGGTGAATGAGCAGTTCTTC.

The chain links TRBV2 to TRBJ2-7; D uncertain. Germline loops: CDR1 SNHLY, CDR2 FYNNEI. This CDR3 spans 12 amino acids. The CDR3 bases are TGTGCGACGTTGGCGGCCACCTACGAGCAGTACTTC. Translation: CATLAATYEQYF.

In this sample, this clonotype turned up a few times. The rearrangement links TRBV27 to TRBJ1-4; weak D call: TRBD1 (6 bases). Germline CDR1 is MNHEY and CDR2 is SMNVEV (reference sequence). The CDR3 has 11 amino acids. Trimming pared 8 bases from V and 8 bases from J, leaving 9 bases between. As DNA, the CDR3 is TGTGCCAGCCAAGGGGGGGAAAAACTGTTTTTT. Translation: CASQGGEKLFF.

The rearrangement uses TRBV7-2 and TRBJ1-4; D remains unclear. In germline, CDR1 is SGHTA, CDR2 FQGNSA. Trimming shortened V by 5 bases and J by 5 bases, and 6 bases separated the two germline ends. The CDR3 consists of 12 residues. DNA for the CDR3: TGTGCCAGCAGCAACCCCAATGAAAAACTGTTTTTT. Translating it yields CASSNPNEKLFF.

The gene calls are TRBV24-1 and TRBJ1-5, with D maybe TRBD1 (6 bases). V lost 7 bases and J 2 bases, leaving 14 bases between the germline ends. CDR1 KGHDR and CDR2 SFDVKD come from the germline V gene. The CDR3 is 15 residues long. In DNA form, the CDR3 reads TGTGCCACCAGCGACCAGAGGACAGGCAATCAGCCCCAGCATTTT. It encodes CATSDQRTGNQPQHF.

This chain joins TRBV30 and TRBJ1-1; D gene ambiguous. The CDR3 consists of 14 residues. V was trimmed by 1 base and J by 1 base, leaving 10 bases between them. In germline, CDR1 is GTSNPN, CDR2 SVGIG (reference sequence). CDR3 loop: CAWSDKMGNTEAFF. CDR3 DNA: TGTGCCTGGAGTGATAAAATGGGGAACACTGAAGCTTTCTTT.

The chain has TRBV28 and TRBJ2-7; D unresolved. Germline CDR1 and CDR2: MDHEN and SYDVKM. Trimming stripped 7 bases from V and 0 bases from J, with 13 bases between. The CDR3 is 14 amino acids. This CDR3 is CASKIYSFSYEQYF. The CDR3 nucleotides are TGTGCCAGCAAAATTTATTCTTTCTCCTACGAGCAGTACTTC.

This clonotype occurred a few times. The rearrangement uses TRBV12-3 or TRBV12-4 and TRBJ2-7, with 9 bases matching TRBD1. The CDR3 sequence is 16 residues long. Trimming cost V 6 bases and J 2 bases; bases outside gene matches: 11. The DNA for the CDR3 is TGTGCCAGCAGGCGTACAGGGGGCGCGGGGACCTACGAGCAGTACTTC. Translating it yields CASRRTGGAGTYEQYF.

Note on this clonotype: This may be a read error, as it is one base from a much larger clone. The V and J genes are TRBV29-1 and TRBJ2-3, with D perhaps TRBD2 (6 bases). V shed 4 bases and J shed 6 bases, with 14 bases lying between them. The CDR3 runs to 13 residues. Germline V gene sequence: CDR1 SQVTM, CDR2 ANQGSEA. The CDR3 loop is CSVAPPLADTQYF. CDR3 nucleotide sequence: TGCAGCGTTGCTCCCCCTCTAGCGGATACGCAGTATTTT.

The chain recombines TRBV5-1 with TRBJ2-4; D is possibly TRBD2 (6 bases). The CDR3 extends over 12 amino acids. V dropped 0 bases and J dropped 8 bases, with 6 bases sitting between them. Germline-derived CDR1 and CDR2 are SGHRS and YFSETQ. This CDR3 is CASSLGEDIQYF. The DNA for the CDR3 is TGCGCCAGCAGCTTGGGGGAGGACATTCAGTACTTC.

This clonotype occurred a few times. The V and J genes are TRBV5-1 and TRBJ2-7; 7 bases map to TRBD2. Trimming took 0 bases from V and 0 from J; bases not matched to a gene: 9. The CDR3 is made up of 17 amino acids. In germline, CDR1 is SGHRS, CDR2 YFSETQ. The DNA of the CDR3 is TGCGCCAGCAGCTTGGGCCTGACTAGCCAACTCTCCTACGAGCAGTACTTC. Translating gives CASSLGLTSQLSYEQYF.

The CDR3 DNA follows: TGTGCCAGCAGCTCGATCGCGATCCTAGGCTATGGCTACACCTTC. Translation: CASSSIAILGYGYTF. The rearrangement joins TRBV7-2 to TRBJ1-2, with D unresolved. Trimming took 4 bases from V and 4 from J, leaving 16 bases between them. Germline V gene data show CDR1 as SGHTA and CDR2 as FQGNSA. The CDR3 covers 15 residues.